The 23 T cell receptor beta chains in this list originate from one sample, sequenced in a study of tumor and adjacent non-tumor tissue in lung cancer. This sample's RNA came from whole unsorted tissue. The normal lung tissue was taken more than 3 cm from the tumor edge. Three rounds of nested PCR, following a modified ARM-PCR protocol, produced the TCRbeta library. One entry per CDR3 protein, called by TCRdb with MiXCR from the multiplex PCR reads. The sample records 60,000 to 85,000 distinct CDR3 sequences, around 76% being singletons. Sequenced material: distant non-tumor lung tissue. These receptors originate from a man aged 60 to 75 with non-small cell lung cancer.

About this clonotype itself: In this CDR3 the conserved last residue, phenylalanine or tryptophan, is missing, so a read error is likely. V usage is TRBV10-3 and J usage is TRBJ2-1; D unresolved. CDR1 and CDR2 from the germline V gene are ENHRY and SYGVKD. The CDR3 spans 13 residues. The CDR3 loop reads CASTSDLRNKQFI. Here the CDR3 DNA reads TGTGCCTCAACCTCCGATCTCCGCAATAAGCAGTTCATC.

A note on this clonotype: Sequence at one end of the junction differs from germline and may be a read error. The chain employs TRBV6-2 or TRBV6-3 and TRBJ2-7, with 11 positions matching TRBD2. This CDR3 has 16 residues. Germline lookup yields CDR1 MNHEY and CDR2 SVGEGT. The CDR3 region is CDSSYSSLLAGVEQYF. The DNA of the CDR3 is TGTGACAGCAGTTACTCGTCATTACTAGCGGGAGTCGAGCAGTACTTC.

This clonotype has at least ten counts. The V call is TRBV20-1, the J call TRBJ2-4; 10 bases agree with TRBD2. V dropped 6 bases and J dropped 6; count of bases not matched to a gene: 14. The CDR3 is made up of 16 amino acids. From germline, CDR1 is DFQATT and CDR2 SNEGSKA (reference sequence). The CDR3 sequence: CSANQGTSVSGNIQYF. CDR3 DNA sequence: TGCAGTGCCAATCAAGGGACTAGCGTGAGTGGAAACATTCAGTACTTC.

As to this clonotype: The junction shows a germline mismatch at one end, possibly a read error. This sequence joins TRBV5-6 and TRBJ1-2; D possibly corresponds to TRBD1 (6 bases). There are 15 residues in the CDR3. Germline loops: CDR1 SGHDT, CDR2 YYEEEE. The CDR3 reads CGSSGATGINYGYTF. The CDR3 DNA sequence: TGTGGCAGCAGCGGCGCGACAGGTATTAACTACGGCTACACCTTC.

As to this clonotype: One end of the junction fails to match germline, which may point to a read error. This rearrangement joins TRBV7-8 to TRBJ2-1; perhaps TRBD1 as D (5 bases). The CDR3 has 14 residues. Germline V gene data show CDR1 as SGHVS and CDR2 as FQNEAQ. The DNA for the CDR3 is TGTGTCAGCAGCCCGCTTAGTCCCAGGGATGAGCAGTTCTTC. Protein sequence: CVSSPLSPRDEQFF.

As for this clonotype: This is likely a read error, given that the CDR3 carries no conserved phenylalanine or tryptophan at its end. J is TRBJ2-7 and V is TRBV29-1; 8 bases align to TRBD2. Germline V CDR1 and CDR2: SQVTM, ANQGSEA. This CDR3 spans 15 amino acids. Trimming cost V 0 bases and J 1 base; bases outside gene matches: 5. In nucleotides, the CDR3 is TGCAGCGTTGAAGATGTCCAGCGGGGGTCCTACGAGCAGTACCTC. Translating it yields CSVEDVQRGSYEQYL.

Note on this clonotype: A much larger clone differs by one base, so this may be a read error. The V call is TRBV7-9, the J call TRBJ2-2; TRBD1 aligns across 7 bases. Germline CDR1 SEHNR, CDR2 FQNEAQ (reference sequence). CDR3 length: 14 residues. The CDR3 sequence is CASSGPQGPGEQFF. As DNA, the CDR3 is TGTGCCAGCAGCGGTCCACAGGGGCCCGGGGAGCAGTTTTTT.

Concerning this clonotype: The junction shows a germline mismatch at one end, possibly a read error. The chain links TRBV29-1 to TRBJ2-1; 8 bases are a match to TRBD2. The CDR3 contains 15 residues. CDR1 and CDR2 from the germline V gene are SQVTM and ANQGSEA. The CDR3 DNA follows: TGCAGCGTTGCACAATTAGCGGGATCTGGGAATGAGCAATTCTTC. It encodes CSVAQLAGSGNEQFF.

This clonotype was recorded many times. The rearrangement uses TRBV7-8 and TRBJ2-1; TRBD2 agrees at 13 bases. The trim removed 4 bases at V and 5 bases at J, leaving 5 bases unmatched. This CDR3 spans 16 amino acids. The germline gives CDR1 SGHVS, CDR2 FQNEAQ. The CDR3: CASSSWTSGSDNEQFF. The CDR3 DNA sequence: TGTGCCAGCAGCTCCTGGACTAGCGGGAGCGACAATGAGCAGTTCTTC.

Concerning this clonotype itself: One junction end does not reproduce the germline sequence, and a read error may be involved. The genes are TRBV6-1 and TRBJ2-6; D gene unclear. The V gene's germline CDR1 is MNHNS and CDR2 SASEGT. This CDR3 contains 14 residues. CDR3 amino acids: CASSNNSGVNVLTF. The CDR3 DNA is TGTGCCAGCAGTAACAACTCTGGGGTCAACGTCTTGACTTTC.

Points on this clonotype: A junction end diverges from the germline sequence, so it may reflect a read error. V gene TRBV6-1 combines with J gene TRBJ1-2; TRBD1 might be the D (5 bases). The CDR3 totals 13 residues. CDR1 is MNHNS, CDR2 SASEGT, per germline. DNA for the CDR3: TGTGCCGGCAGCCCTACAGGAACCTATGGCTACACCTTC. This translates into CAGSPTGTYGYTF.

Of note for this clonotype: A much larger clone differs by one base, so this may be a read error. Because the CDR3 is missing its conserved closing phenylalanine or tryptophan, this is likely a read error. The chain combines TRBV23-1 with TRBJ2-2; no firm D call. TRBV23-1 is flagged as an ORF with uncertain function. V lost 3 bases and J 7 bases, leaving 9 bases between the germline ends. The CDR3 is 13 residues long. The CDR3 DNA is TGCGCCAGCAGTCATACAGCCCACGGGGAGCTGTTTTCT. Translated: CASSHTAHGELFS.

This clonotype has only one observation. Likely a read error: the CDR3 ends without its conserved phenylalanine or tryptophan. The J gene is TRBJ1-6, the V gene TRBV20-1; 7 bases align to TRBD1. The CDR3 contains 14 residues. CDR1 and CDR2 (germline): DFQATT, SNEGSKA (reference sequence). CDR3 in DNA: TGCAGTGCTCCCCCGGGACAGTTGAATTCACCTCTCCACCTT. Protein product: CSAPPGQLNSPLHL.

Comments on this clonotype: An end of the junction differs from the germline gene, which may be a read error. V gene TRBV5-4 combines with J gene TRBJ2-4, with D possibly TRBD2 on 5 matching bases. The CDR3 contains 17 residues. Germline V lookup: CDR1 SGHNT, CDR2 YYREEE (reference sequence). The CDR3 bases are TGTGCCAGCAGCTTGGGAAGGGAGAGGGATTACAAAAACATTCAATACTTC. It is translated as CASSLGRERDYKNIQYF.

On this clonotype itself: The final CDR3 position lacks the conserved phenylalanine or tryptophan, pointing to a likely read error. The chain carries TRBV29-1 and TRBJ2-7; perhaps D is TRBD1 or TRBD2 (6 bases each). The CDR3 has 15 residues. Germline V gene sequence: CDR1 SQVTM, CDR2 ANQGSEA. Deletions cut 7 bases from V and 5 bases from J, with 24 bases between. The DNA for the CDR3 is TGCAGCGCAACAAGGGGAGGACAGTGTTCCCACGAGCAGTACCTC. It encodes CSATRGGQCSHEQYL.

J is TRBJ1-5 and V is TRBV12-3 or TRBV12-4, with D uncertain. V was cut by 7 bases and J by 9 bases, with 16 bases left in between. The CDR3 has 13 residues. CDR3 in DNA: TGTGCCAGCAATTTGGGATCTTGGCGGCCCCAGCATTTT. This sequence encodes CASNLGSWRPQHF.

This clonotype has at least ten counts. The chain links TRBV20-1 to TRBJ2-1; D may be TRBD2 (6 bases). The CDR3 runs 16 residues. V lost 3 bases and J lost 2, with 17 bases in between. Germline loops: CDR1 DFQATT, CDR2 SNEGSKA (reference sequence). In nucleotides, the CDR3 is TGCAGTGCTAGTCGTTTCGGGAGTCGGACCTACAATGAGCAGTTCTTC. Translating it yields CSASRFGSRTYNEQFF.

The table lists this clonotype with many counts. The chain joins TRBV19 to TRBJ1-5, with D possibly matching TRBD1 (6 bases). The ends were cut back, 10 bases at V and 7 bases at J, with 20 bases in the middle. The germline CDR1 and CDR2 sequences are LNHDA and SQIVND (reference sequence). The CDR3 sequence is 14 residues long. As DNA, the CDR3 is TGTGCCACCAAGGGGGTAATTTTGGGACAGCCCCAGCATTTT. Protein: CATKGVILGQPQHF.

Turning to this clonotype: One end of the junction is discordant with germline, which a read error may explain. The rearrangement joins TRBV14 to TRBJ2-5, with TRBD2 matching 14 bases. The germline V gene encodes CDR1 SGHDN and CDR2 FVKESK. The CDR3 extends over 16 amino acids. CDR3 DNA sequence: TGTGTCAGCAGCCGCCGGACTAGCGGGAGGCAAGAGACCCATTACTTC. Translating gives CVSSRRTSGRQETHYF.

Note on this clonotype: As the CDR3 is not closed by the conserved phenylalanine or tryptophan, this likely results from a read error. This sequence joins TRBV5-1 and TRBJ1-2; a weak D match, TRBD1 (5 bases). Looked up from germline, CDR1 is SGHRS and CDR2 is YFSETQ. The CDR3 is made up of 15 amino acids. Trimming removed 4 bases from V and 8 bases from J, with 21 bases in between. The CDR3 DNA is TGCGCCAGCAGCGCGCACAGGATTGGATCGGGAGGCTACACCTTA. It translates to CASSAHRIGSGGYTL.

With respect to this clonotype: A much larger clonotype is one base distant, so this may be a read error. This chain joins TRBV2 and TRBJ2-1; the match to TRBD2 covers 13 bases. The ends lost 10 bases at V and 6 bases at J; junction bases unmatched: 9. CDR1 SNHLY and CDR2 FYNNEI come from the germline V gene. The CDR3 consists of 15 residues. The CDR3 DNA reads TGTGCCAACAGACCGGGACTAGCGGGACTCAATGAGCAGTTCTTC. As protein: CANRPGLAGLNEQFF.

Notes on this clonotype: Its ends do not fully match the called genes, so a read error is possible. The rearrangement links TRBV28 to TRBJ2-2; 7 positions agree with TRBD2. Germline CDR1 reads MDHEN; CDR2 reads SYDVKM. This CDR3 is 12 amino acids long. CDR3 coding DNA: TGTGTCAGCAGGGAGGGCCGCGGGGAGCTTTTTTTT. Its protein is CVSREGRGELFF.

A word on this clonotype: A junction boundary mismatches the germline segment, possibly from a read error. The gene calls are TRBV6-5 and TRBJ2-5, with a tentative D call TRBD2 (7 bases). The CDR3 consists of 14 residues. Germline-derived CDR1 and CDR2 are MNHEY and SVGAGI. The CDR3 nucleotides are TGTGCCAGCAGGGGAGGGGGATCTATAAAGACGCAGTACTTC. Its protein is CASRGGGSIKTQYF.